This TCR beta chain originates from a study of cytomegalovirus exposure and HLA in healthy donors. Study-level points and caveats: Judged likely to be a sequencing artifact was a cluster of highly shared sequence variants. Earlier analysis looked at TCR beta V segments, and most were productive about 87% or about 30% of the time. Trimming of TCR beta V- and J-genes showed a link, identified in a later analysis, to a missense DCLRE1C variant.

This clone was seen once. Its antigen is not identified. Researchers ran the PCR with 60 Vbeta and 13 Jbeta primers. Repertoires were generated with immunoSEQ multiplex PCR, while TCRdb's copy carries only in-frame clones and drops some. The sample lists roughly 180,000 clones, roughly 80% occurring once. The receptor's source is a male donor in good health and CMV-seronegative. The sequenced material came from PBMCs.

CDR3 protein: CASSYSRREQTQYF. As DNA, the CDR3 is TGTGCCAGCAGTTACTCGAGGAGGGAACAGACCCAGTACTTC. This chain links TRBV6-5 with TRBJ2-5; D possibly corresponds to TRBD2 (6 bases). Trimming shortened V by 0 bases and J by 6 bases, and 11 bases separated the two germline ends. In germline, CDR1 is MNHEY, CDR2 SVGAGI. The CDR3 totals 14 residues.